This TCR beta chain was sequenced during a study of blood T cell repertoires in COVID-19. Study-wide context: Nucleic acid was either cDNA or gDNA, and it came from T cells, B-cell-depleted T cells, or PBMCs.

The length of the CDR3 is 16 residues. CDR1 is WNHNN, CDR2 SYGVQD, per germline (reference sequence). After removal of 2 bases from V and 5 bases from J, the junction contained 9 bases not matched to a gene. This table comes from immunoSEQ multiplex PCR, and its TCRdb copy is limited to in-frame clones, with some not included. The table includes about 160,000 clones, under 90% detected once. This receptor was identified in a woman of 80 years or more with active or convalescent COVID-19. The material sequenced was peripheral blood. The genes are TRBV10-1 and TRBJ1-2, with 9 bases fitting TRBD1. This chain's CDR3 is CASSELTGGGNYGYTF. The CDR3 coding sequence is TGCGCCAGCAGTGAGCTCACAGGGGGCGGAAATTATGGCTACACCTTC.